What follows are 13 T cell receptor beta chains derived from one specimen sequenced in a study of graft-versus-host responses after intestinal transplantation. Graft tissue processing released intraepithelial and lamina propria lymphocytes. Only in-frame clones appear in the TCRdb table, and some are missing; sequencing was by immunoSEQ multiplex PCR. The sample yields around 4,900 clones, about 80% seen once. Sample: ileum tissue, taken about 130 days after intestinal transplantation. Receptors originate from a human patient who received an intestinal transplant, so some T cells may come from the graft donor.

The CDR3 coding sequence is TGTGCCTGGAGCAAAGGGGGCTCTGGGGCCAACGTCCTGACTTTC. Its translation is CAWSKGGSGANVLTF. The V gene is TRBV30, the J gene TRBJ2-6, with D possibly matching TRBD1 (6 bases). CDR1 GTSNPN and CDR2 SVGIG come from the germline V gene (reference sequence). CDR3 size: 15 residues. Trimming pared 3 bases from V and 0 bases from J, leaving 9 bases between.

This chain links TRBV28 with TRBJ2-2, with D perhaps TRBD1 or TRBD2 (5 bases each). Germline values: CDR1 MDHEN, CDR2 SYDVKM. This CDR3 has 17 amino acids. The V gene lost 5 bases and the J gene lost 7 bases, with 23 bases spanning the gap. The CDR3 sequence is CASSTPGPEVVGGELFF. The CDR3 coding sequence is TGTGCCAGCAGTACACCGGGACCAGAGGTAGTGGGCGGGGAGCTGTTTTTT.

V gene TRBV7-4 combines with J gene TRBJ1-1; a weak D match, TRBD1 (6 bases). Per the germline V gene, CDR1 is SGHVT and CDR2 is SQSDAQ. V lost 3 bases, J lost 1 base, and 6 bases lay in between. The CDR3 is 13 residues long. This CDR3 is CASSLTGNTEAFF. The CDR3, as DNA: TGTGCCAGCAGCTTGACAGGGAACACTGAAGCTTTCTTT.

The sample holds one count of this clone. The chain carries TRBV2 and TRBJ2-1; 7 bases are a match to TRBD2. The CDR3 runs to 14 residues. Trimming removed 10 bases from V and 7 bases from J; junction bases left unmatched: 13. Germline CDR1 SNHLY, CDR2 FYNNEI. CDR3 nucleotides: TGTGCCACCTCTTCAGCGGGGTATCGGAATGAGCAGTTCTTC. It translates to CATSSAGYRNEQFF. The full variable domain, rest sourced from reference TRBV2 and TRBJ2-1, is EPEVTQTPSHQVTQMGQEVILRCVPISNHLYFYWYRQILGQKVEFLVSFYNNEISEKSEIFDDQFSVERPDGSNFTLKIRSTKLEDSAMYFCATSSAGYRNEQFFGPGTRLTVL.

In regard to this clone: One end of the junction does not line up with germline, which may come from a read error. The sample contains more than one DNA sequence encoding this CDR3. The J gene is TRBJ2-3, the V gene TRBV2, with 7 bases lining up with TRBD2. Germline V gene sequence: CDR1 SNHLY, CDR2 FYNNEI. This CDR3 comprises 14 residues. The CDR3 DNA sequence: TGTGCCACCCAGGCAGCGGGGAATACAGATACGCAGTACTTT. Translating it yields CATQAAGNTDTQYF.

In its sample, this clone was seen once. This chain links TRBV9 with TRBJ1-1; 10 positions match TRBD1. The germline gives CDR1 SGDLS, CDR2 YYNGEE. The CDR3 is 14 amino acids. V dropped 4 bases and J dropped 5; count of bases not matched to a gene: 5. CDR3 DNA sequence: TGTGCCAGCAGCCTGGGACAGGGGAGGACTGAAGCTTTCTTT. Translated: CASSLGQGRTEAFF.

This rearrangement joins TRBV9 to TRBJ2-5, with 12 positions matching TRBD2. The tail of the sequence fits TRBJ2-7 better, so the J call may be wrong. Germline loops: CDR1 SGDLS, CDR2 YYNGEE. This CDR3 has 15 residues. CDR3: CASSVGLAGEYEQYF. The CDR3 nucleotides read TGTGCCAGCAGCGTAGGACTAGCGGGAGAGTACGAGCAGTACTTC.

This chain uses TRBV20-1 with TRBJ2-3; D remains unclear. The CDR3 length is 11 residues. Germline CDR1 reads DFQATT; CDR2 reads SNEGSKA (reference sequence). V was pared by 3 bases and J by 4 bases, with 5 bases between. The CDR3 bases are TGCAGTGCTAGCGCTCCAGATACGCAGTATTTT. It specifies CSASAPDTQYF.

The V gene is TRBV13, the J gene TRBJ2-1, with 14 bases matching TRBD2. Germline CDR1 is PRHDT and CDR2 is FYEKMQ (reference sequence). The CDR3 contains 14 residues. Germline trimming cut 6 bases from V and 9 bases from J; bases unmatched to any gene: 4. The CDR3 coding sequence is TGTGCCAGCAGGACGGGACTAGCGGGAGTTGAGCAGTTCTTC. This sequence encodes CASRTGLAGVEQFF.

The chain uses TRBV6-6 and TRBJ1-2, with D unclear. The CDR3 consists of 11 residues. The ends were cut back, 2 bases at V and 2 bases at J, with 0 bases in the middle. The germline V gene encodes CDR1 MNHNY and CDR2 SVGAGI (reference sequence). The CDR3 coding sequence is TGTGCCAGCAGTTACAACTATGGCTACACCTTC. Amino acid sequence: CASSYNYGYTF.

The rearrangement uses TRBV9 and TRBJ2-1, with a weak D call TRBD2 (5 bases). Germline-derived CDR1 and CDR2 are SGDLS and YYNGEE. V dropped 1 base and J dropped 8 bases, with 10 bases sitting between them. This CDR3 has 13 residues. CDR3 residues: CASSVYGKDEQFF. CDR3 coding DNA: TGTGCCAGCAGCGTATACGGGAAGGATGAGCAGTTCTTC.

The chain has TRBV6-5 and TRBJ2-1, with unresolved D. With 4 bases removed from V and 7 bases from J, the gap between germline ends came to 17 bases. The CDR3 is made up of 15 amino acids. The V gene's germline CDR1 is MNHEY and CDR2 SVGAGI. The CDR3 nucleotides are TGTGCCAGCAGTTTTTTTCGGCCGGGTTTAAATGAGCAGTTCTTC. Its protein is CASSFFRPGLNEQFF.

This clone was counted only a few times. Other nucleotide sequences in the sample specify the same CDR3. The CDR3 DNA follows: TGTGCCAGCGGGGGTAGCGGGAGGGCGAGCACCGGGGAGCTGTTTTTT. Translating gives CASGGSGRASTGELFF. This chain connects TRBV9 to TRBJ2-2; 11 bases align to TRBD2. The CDR3 is 16 residues long. V dropped 7 bases and J dropped 4; count of bases not matched to a gene: 9. Germline-derived CDR1 and CDR2 are SGDLS and YYNGEE.